This T cell receptor beta chain was recorded in a study of patients and donors after allogeneic stem cell transplantation. TCRdb fed the RT-PCR reads into MiXCR, producing one record per CDR3 protein. The table includes 150,000 to 200,000 distinct CDR3 sequences, 41% detected once. Germline trimming cut 5 bases from V and 5 bases from J; bases unmatched to any gene: 6. CDR3 length equals 15 residues. Looked up from germline, CDR1 is SGHDT and CDR2 is YYEEEE. The TCR was taken from a human donor who was either an allogeneic HSCT recipient or a stem cell or donor lymphocyte infusion donor (not recorded which). It is not recorded whose cells these are; they may come from a transplant donor. The chain links TRBV5-6 to TRBJ2-2; 10 nucleotides line up with TRBD2. The sequenced sample was blood, either unsorted or a sorted T cell fraction (not recorded which). CDR3 DNA: TGTGCCAGCAGTCTAGCGGGAGTGTTTACCGGGGAGCTGTTTTTT. Its translation is CASSLAGVFTGELFF.